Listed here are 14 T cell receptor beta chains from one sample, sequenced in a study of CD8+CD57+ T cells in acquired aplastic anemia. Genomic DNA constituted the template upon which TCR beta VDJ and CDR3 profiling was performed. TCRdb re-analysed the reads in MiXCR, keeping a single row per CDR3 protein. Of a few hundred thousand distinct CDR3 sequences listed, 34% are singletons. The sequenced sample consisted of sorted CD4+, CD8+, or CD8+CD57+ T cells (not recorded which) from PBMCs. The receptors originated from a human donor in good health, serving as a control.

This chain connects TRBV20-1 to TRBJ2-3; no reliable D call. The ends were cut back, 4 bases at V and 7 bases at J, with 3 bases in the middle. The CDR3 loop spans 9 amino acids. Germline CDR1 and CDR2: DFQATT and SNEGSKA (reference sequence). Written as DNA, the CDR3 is TGCAGTGCTACAAATACGCAGTATTTT. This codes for CSATNTQYF.

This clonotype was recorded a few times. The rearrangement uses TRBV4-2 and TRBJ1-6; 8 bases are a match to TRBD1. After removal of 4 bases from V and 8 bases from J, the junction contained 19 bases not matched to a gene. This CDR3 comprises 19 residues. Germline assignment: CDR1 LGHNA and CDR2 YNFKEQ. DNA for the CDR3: TGTGCCAGCAGCCCCACCCAGACAGGGGCCGGCTTTGGATATTCACCCCTCCACTTT. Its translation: CASSPTQTGAGFGYSPLHF.

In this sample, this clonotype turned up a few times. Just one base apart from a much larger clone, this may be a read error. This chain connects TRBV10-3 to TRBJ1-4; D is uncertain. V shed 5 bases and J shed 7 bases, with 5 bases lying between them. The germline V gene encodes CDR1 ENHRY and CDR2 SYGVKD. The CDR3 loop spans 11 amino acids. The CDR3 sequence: CAISSSEKLFF. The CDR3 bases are TGTGCCATCAGTTCTAGTGAAAAACTGTTTTTT.

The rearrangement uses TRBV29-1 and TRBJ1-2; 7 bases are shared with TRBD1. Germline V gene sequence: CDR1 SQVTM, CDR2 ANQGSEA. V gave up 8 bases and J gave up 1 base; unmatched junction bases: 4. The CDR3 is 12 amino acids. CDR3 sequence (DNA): TGCAGCTTACAGGGGCTTAACTATGGCTACACCTTC. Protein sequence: CSLQGLNYGYTF.

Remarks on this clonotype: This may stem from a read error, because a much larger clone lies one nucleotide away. In DNA form, the CDR3 reads TGTGCCAGCAGCTTGGACGCAGGGAACTATGGCTACACCTTC. It specifies CASSLDAGNYGYTF. The chain links TRBV5-6 to TRBJ1-2; D perhaps matches TRBD1 (5 bases). Germline-derived CDR1 and CDR2 are SGHDT and YYEEEE. Trimming left V 0 bases short and J 2 bases short, with 8 bases between. The CDR3 extends over 14 amino acids.

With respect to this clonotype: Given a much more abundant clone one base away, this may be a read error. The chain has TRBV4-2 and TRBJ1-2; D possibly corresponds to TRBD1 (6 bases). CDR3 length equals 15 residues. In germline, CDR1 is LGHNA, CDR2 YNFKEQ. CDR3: CAGSQDPTGMWGYTF. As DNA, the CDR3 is TGTGCCGGCAGCCAAGATCCGACAGGAATGTGGGGCTACACCTTC.

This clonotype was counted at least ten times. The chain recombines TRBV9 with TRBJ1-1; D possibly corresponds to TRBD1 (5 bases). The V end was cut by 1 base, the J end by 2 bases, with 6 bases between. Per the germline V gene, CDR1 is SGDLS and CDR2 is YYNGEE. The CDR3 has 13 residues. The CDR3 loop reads CASSVQGNTEAFF. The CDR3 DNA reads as TGTGCCAGCAGCGTACAGGGTAACACTGAAGCTTTCTTT. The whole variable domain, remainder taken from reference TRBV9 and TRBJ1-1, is DSGVTQTPKHLITATGQRVTLRCSPRSGDLSVYWYQQSLDQGLQFLIQYYNGEERAKGNILERFSAQQFPDLHSELNLSSLELGDSALYFCASSVQGNTEAFFGQGTRLTVV.

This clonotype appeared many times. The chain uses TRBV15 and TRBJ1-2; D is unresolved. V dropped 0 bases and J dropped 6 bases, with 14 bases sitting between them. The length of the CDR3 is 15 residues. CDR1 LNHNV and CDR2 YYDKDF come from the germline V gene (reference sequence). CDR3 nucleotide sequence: TGTGCCACCAGCAGAGATGACGGGAGGAGGGATGGCTACACCTTC. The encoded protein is CATSRDDGRRDGYTF.

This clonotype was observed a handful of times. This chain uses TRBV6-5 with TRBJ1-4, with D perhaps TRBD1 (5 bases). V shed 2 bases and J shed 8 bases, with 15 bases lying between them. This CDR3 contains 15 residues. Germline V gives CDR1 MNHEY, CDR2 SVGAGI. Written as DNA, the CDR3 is TGTGCCAGCAGTTACAGGGGTTTGGGGTACGAAAAACTGTTTTTT. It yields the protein CASSYRGLGYEKLFF.

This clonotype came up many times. The CDR3 reads CATSAQGGTGELFF. The CDR3 bases are TGTGCCACCAGTGCCCAGGGTGGGACCGGGGAGCTGTTTTTT. The chain joins TRBV24-1 to TRBJ2-2, with D perhaps TRBD1 (5 bases). V lost 5 bases to trimming and J lost 5 bases, with 11 bases between them. This CDR3 is 14 amino acids long. CDR1 is KGHDR and CDR2 is SFDVKD in the germline V gene.

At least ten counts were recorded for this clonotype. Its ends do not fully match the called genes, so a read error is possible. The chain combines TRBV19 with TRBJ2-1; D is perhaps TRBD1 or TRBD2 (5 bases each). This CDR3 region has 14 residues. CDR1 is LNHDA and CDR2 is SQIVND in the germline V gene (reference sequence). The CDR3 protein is CASSRQRSGNEQFF. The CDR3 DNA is TGCGCCAGTAGTAGACAGCGGAGTGGAAATGAGCAGTTCTTC.

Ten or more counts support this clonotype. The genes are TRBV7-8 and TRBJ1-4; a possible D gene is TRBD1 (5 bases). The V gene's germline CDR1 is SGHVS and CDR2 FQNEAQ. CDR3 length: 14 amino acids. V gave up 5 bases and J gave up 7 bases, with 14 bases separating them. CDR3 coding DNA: TGTGCCAGCAGCCCGCCGGGACGGACTGAAAAACTGTTTTTT. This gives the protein CASSPPGRTEKLFF.

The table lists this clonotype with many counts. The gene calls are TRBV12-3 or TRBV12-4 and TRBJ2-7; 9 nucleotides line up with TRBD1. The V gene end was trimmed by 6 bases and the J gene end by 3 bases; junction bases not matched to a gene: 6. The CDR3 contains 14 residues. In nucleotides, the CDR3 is TGTGCCAGCAGGGGGAGGACAGGGGACTACGAGCAGTACTTC. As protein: CASRGRTGDYEQYF.

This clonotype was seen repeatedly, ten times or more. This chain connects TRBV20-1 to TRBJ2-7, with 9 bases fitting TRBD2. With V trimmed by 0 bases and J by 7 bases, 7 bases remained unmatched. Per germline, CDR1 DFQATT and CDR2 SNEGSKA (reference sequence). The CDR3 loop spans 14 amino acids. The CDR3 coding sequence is TGCAGTGCTAGAGATAGCGGGGGTCCTCCGGAGCAGTACTTC. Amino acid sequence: CSARDSGGPPEQYF.